This TCR beta chain was identified in a study of T cells in severe cutaneous drug reactions. Study-wide context: The ALDEN and Naranjo causality algorithms determined the culprit drug. Blister fluid/cells and PBMC came from acute- or recovery-stage patients.

The CDR3 spans 16 residues. Germline V gene sequence: CDR1 SEHNR, CDR2 FQNEAQ (reference sequence). The patients sequenced had a carbamazepine-induced Stevens-Johnson syndrome or toxic epidermal necrolysis reaction. Libraries were made by iRepertoire multiplex PCR with TCR subtype-specific primers for bulk and single-cell sequencing. TCRdb reworked the multiplex PCR reads into one entry per CDR3 protein, no DNA. Here the sample table reports tens of thousands of distinct CDR3 sequences. The chain recombines TRBV7-9 with TRBJ1-1; TCRdb gives TRBD1 as the D gene, but with no DNA this cannot be confirmed. The TCR comes from a human donor with toxic epidermal necrolysis, a severe cutaneous drug reaction. The sample was PBMCs. The CDR3 loop is CASSNSGHRDWTEAFF.